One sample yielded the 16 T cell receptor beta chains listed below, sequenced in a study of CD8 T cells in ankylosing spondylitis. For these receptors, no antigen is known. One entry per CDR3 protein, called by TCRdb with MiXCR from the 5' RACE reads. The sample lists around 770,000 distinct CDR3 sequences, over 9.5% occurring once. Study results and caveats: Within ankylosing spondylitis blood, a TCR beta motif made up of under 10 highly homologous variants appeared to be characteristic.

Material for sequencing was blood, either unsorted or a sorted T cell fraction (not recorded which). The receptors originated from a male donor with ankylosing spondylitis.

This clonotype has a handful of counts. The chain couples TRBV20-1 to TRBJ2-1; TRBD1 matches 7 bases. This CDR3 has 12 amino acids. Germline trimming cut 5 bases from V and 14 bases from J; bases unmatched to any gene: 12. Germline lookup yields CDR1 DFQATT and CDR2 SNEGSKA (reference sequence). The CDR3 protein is CSADYRGRLEFF. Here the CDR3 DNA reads TGCAGTGCTGACTACAGGGGACGTTTGGAGTTCTTC.

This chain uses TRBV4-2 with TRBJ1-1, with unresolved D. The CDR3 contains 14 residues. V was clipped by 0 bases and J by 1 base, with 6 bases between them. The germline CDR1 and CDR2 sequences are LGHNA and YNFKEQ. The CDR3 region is CASSQDAGNTEAFF. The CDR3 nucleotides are TGTGCCAGCAGCCAAGATGCAGGGAACACTGAAGCTTTCTTT.

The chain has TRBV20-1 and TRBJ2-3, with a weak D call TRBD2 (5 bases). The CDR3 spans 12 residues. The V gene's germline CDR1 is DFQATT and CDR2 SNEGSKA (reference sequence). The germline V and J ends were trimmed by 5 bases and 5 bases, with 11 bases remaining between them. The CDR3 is CSAPYRGDTQYF. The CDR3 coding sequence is TGCAGTGCTCCCTACCGGGGAGATACGCAGTATTTT.

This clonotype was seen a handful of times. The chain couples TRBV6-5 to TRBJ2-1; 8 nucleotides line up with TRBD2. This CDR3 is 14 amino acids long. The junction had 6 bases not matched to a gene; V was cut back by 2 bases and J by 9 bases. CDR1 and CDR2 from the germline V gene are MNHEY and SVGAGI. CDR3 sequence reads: CASSYGGRSSEQFF. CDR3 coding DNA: TGTGCCAGCAGTTACGGCGGGAGGTCTAGTGAGCAGTTCTTC.

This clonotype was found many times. The DNA of the CDR3 is TGCAGTGCCTCTAGCGGGGGGTTCAATGAGCAGTTCTTC. Protein product: CSASSGGFNEQFF. This chain joins TRBV20-1 and TRBJ2-1; 11 positions agree with TRBD2. V lost 6 bases to trimming and J lost 6 bases; unmatched junction nucleotides: 4. The length of the CDR3 is 13 residues. From germline, CDR1 is DFQATT and CDR2 SNEGSKA (reference sequence).

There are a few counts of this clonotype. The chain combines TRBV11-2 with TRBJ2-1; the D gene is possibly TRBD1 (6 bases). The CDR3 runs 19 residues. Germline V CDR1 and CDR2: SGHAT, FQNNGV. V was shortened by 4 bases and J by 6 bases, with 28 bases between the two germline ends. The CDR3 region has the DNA TGTGCCAGCAGCTCGAATCCCGGGACATTAAATCCCCTGGGCAATGAGCAGTTCTTC. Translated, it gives CASSSNPGTLNPLGNEQFF.

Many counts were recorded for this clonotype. The CDR3 sequence: CSARDLRAGGRYEQYF. The CDR3 bases are TGCAGTGCTAGAGATCTTCGAGCGGGGGGGCGGTACGAGCAGTACTTC. The rearrangement joins TRBV20-1 to TRBJ2-7; TRBD2 aligns across 10 bases. This CDR3 comprises 16 residues. J gave up 4 bases and V 0 bases, and 9 bases lay outside the gene matches. The V gene's germline CDR1 is DFQATT and CDR2 SNEGSKA (reference sequence).

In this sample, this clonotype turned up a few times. CDR3 sequence: CASSIKRRDPGELFF. In DNA, the CDR3 is TGTGCCAGTAGTATTAAGAGACGGGATCCCGGGGAGCTGTTTTTT. V and J are TRBV19 and TRBJ2-2, with D tentatively TRBD2 (5 bases). Germline loops: CDR1 LNHDA, CDR2 SQIVND (reference sequence). This CDR3 contains 15 residues. V was clipped by 3 bases and J by 6 bases, with 14 bases between them.

The CDR3 is CASSLHGDTQETQYF. The CDR3 nucleotides are TGCGCCAGCAGCTTGCACGGGGACACCCAAGAGACCCAGTACTTC. The chain uses TRBV5-1 and TRBJ2-5, with D possibly TRBD1 on 6 matching bases. The V gene's germline CDR1 is SGHRS and CDR2 YFSETQ. Trimming stripped 1 base from V and 1 base from J, with 11 bases between. The CDR3 is 15 residues long.

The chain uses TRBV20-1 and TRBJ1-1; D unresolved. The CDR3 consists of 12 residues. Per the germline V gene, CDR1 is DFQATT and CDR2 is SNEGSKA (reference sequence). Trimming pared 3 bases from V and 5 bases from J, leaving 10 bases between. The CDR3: CSASWTETEAFF. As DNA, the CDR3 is TGCAGTGCTAGTTGGACTGAAACTGAAGCTTTCTTT.

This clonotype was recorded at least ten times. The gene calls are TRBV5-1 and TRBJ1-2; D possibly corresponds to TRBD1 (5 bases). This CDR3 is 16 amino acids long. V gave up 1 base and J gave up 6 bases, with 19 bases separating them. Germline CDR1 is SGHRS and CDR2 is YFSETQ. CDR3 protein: CASSLRGDGSWDGYTF. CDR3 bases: TGCGCCAGCAGCTTGAGAGGGGACGGTAGCTGGGATGGCTACACCTTC.

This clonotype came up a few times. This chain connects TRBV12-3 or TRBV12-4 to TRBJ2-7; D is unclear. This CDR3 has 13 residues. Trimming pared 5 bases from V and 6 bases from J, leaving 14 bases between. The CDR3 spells CASSQPTVAEQYF. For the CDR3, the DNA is TGTGCCAGCAGTCAACCGACCGTCGCCGAGCAGTACTTC.

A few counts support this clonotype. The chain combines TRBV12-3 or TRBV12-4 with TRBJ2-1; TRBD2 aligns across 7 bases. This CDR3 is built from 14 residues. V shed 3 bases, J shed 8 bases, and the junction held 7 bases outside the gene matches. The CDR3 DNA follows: TGTGCCAGCAGTTTGAGGGAGGGGACGGATGAGCAGTTCTTC. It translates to CASSLREGTDEQFF.

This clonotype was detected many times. This CDR3 reads CSAPPPRAVNTEAFF. The CDR3 nucleotides read TGCAGTGCGCCTCCGCCCAGGGCGGTGAACACTGAAGCTTTCTTT. The chain is built from TRBV20-1 and TRBJ1-1, with D maybe TRBD1 (5 bases). Germline lookup yields CDR1 DFQATT and CDR2 SNEGSKA (reference sequence). The ends were cut back, 6 bases at V and 0 bases at J, with 17 bases in the middle. The length of the CDR3 is 15 residues.

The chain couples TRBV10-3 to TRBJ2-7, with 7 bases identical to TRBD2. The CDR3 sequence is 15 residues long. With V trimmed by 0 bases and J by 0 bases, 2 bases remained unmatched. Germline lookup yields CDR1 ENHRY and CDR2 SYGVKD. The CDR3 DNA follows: TGTGCCATCAGTGAGTCTAGCGGGCCCTCCTACGAGCAGTACTTC. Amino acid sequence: CAISESSGPSYEQYF.

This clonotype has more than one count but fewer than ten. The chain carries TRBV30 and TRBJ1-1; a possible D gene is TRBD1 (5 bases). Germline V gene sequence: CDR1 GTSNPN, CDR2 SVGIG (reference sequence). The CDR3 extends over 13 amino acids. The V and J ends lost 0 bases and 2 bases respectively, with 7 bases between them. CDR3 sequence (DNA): TGTGCCTGGAGTGTAGGGGCAAACACTGAAGCTTTCTTT. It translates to CAWSVGANTEAFF.